This record concerns one TCR beta chain sequence. This sample is drawn from a study of T cell changes during pregnancy in multiple sclerosis. CDR3 length: 17 amino acids. Germline V CDR1 and CDR2: SGHDT, YYEEEE. V lost 2 bases and J 1 base, leaving 18 bases between the germline ends. Only in-frame clones appear in the TCRdb table, and some are missing; sequencing was by immunoSEQ multiplex PCR. The sample has fewer than 70,000 clones, 80% to 95% seen once; the top ten hold approximately 3%. The chain recombines TRBV5-6 with TRBJ1-1, with D perhaps matching TRBD1 (6 bases). The clonotype was recovered from a female donor in good health, enrolled as a control in a pregnancy study. Specimen: CD8+ T cells from peripheral blood mononuclear cells, collected in the third trimester of pregnancy. The CDR3 sequence is CASSLTGSGYGNTEAFF. The CDR3 DNA reads TGTGCCAGCAGCTTAACAGGGAGCGGCTATGGGAACACTGAAGCTTTCTTT.